One and the same sample provided the 10 T cell receptor beta chains below, sequenced in a study of T cell changes during pregnancy in multiple sclerosis. Libraries were prepared by immunoSEQ multiplex PCR; TCRdb keeps only in-frame clonotypes and omits some of them. This table holds 85,000 to 130,000 clones, about 89% found once. Material: peripheral blood, obtained before pregnancy. The receptors derive from a female donor with multiple sclerosis, enrolled in a pregnancy study.

This clone was detected only once. The J gene is TRBJ2-1, the V gene TRBV5-6; tentative D call: TRBD2 (7 bases). V was cut by 5 bases and J by 1 base, with 16 bases left in between. This CDR3 has 16 amino acids. CDR1 is SGHDT, CDR2 YYEEEE, per germline. CDR3: CASSNPAGASYNEQFF. In DNA form, the CDR3 reads TGTGCCAGCAGTAATCCCGCGGGGGCTTCCTACAATGAGCAGTTCTTC.

V is TRBV9 and J is TRBJ2-3; 9 nucleotides match TRBD2. The CDR3 is 16 amino acids. Germline values: CDR1 SGDLS, CDR2 YYNGEE. V was clipped by 0 bases and J by 5 bases; unmatched bases: 7. The CDR3 sequence is CASSVGASGMEDTQYF. CDR3 bases: TGTGCCAGCAGCGTAGGAGCTAGCGGGATGGAAGATACGCAGTATTTT. Full variable domain (remainder filled in from reference TRBV9 and TRBJ2-3): DSGVTQTPKHLITATGQRVTLRCSPRSGDLSVYWYQQSLDQGLQFLIQYYNGEERAKGNILERFSAQQFPDLHSELNLSSLELGDSALYFCASSVGASGMEDTQYFGPGTRLTVL.

DNA of the CDR3: TGCAGTGCAGCTAGCGGAGATACGCAGTATTTT. Amino acid sequence: CSAASGDTQYF. This chain connects TRBV20-1 to TRBJ2-3; TRBD2 aligns across 7 bases. The CDR3 covers 11 residues. V shed 6 bases, J shed 5 bases, and the junction held 2 bases outside the gene matches. The V gene's germline CDR1 is DFQATT and CDR2 SNEGSKA (reference sequence).

The chain is built from TRBV10-3 and TRBJ1-2, with D possibly TRBD1 on 6 matching bases. Germline V gene data show CDR1 as ENHRY and CDR2 as SYGVKD. The CDR3 runs to 17 residues. The ends were cut back, 0 bases at V and 8 bases at J, with 22 bases in the middle. CDR3 in amino acids: CAISESGRGAAMPGYTF. Written as DNA, the CDR3 is TGTGCCATCAGTGAGTCGGGTCGGGGGGCGGCGATGCCCGGCTACACCTTC.

The chain recombines TRBV7-9 with TRBJ2-3; D is unresolved. Germline-derived CDR1 and CDR2 are SEHNR and FQNEAQ (reference sequence). CDR3 length: 10 residues. V lost 5 bases, J lost 8 bases, and 5 bases lay in between. Written as DNA, the CDR3 is TGTGCCAGCAGCCCCCTTACGCAGTATTTT. This codes for CASSPLTQYF.

The V gene is TRBV2, the J gene TRBJ1-4; TRBD1 matches at 8 bases. CDR3 size: 14 residues. Germline CDR1 reads SNHLY; CDR2 reads FYNNEI. With V trimmed by 4 bases and J by 7 bases, 5 bases remained unmatched. The CDR3 reads CASSGQGAGEKLFF. The CDR3 region has the DNA TGTGCCAGCAGTGGGCAGGGGGCGGGTGAAAAACTGTTTTTT.

This chain connects TRBV19 to TRBJ2-6; D ambiguous. The CDR3 length is 16 residues. From germline, CDR1 is LNHDA and CDR2 SQIVND (reference sequence). V lost 5 bases and J 0 bases, leaving 11 bases between the germline ends. CDR3 bases: TGTGCCAGTAGTGTCGACATCCTCTCTGGGGCCAACGTCCTGACTTTC. Amino acids: CASSVDILSGANVLTF. The variable domain in full, with the rest retrieved from reference TRBV19 and TRBJ2-6, is DGGITQSPKYLFRKEGQNVTLSCEQNLNHDAMYWYRQDPGQGLRLIYYSQIVNDFQKGDIAEGYSVSREKKESFPLTVTSAQKNPTAFYLCASSVDILSGANVLTFGAGSRLTVL.

The CDR3 DNA is TGTGCCAGCTCACCAGGGCTTAACACTGAAGCTTTCTTT. This encodes CASSPGLNTEAFF. The rearrangement links TRBV18 to TRBJ1-1; D unresolved. The CDR3 spans 13 residues. V lost 2 bases and J lost 2, with 6 bases in between. The V gene's germline CDR1 is KGHSH and CDR2 LQKENI. The full variable domain, rest sourced from reference TRBV18 and TRBJ1-1, is NAGVMQNPRHLVRRRGQEARLRCSPMKGHSHVYWYRQLPEEGLKFMVYLQKENIIDESGMPKERFSAEFPKEGPSILRIQQVVRGDSAAYFCASSPGLNTEAFFGQGTRLTVV.

This clone was seen more than once but under ten times. The chain uses TRBV30 and TRBJ2-7; 8 nucleotides match TRBD2. Germline-derived CDR1 and CDR2 are GTSNPN and SVGIG (reference sequence). The J segment lost 2 bases and the V segment lost 4 bases, leaving 7 bases of the junction unmatched. The CDR3 totals 14 residues. The CDR3 protein is CAWKTTGGTYEQYF. CDR3 sequence (DNA): TGTGCCTGGAAGACCACGGGGGGGACCTACGAGCAGTACTTC. The entire variable domain, with the rest obtained from reference TRBV30 and TRBJ2-7, is as follows: SQTIHQWPATLVQPVGSPLSLECTVEGTSNPNLYWYRQAAGRGLQLLFYSVGIGQISSEVPQNLSASRPQDRQFILSSKKLLLSDSGFYLCAWKTTGGTYEQYFGPGTRLTVT.

J is TRBJ2-5 and V is TRBV18, with 8 bases aligning to TRBD1. Germline V CDR1 and CDR2: KGHSH, LQKENI. Trimming cost V 4 bases and J 1 base; bases outside gene matches: 2. This CDR3 region has 14 residues. The CDR3 DNA reads TGTGCCAGCTCACAGGACAGGGTCCAAGAGACCCAGTACTTC. The encoded protein is CASSQDRVQETQYF.